These 2 T cell receptor beta chains were all obtained from the same sample, sequenced in a study of blood T cell repertoires in COVID-19. Measured with immunoSEQ multiplex PCR; TCRdb has only the in-frame clones, and not every one. Among around 200,000 clones, roughly 84% were seen once, and the ten largest hold 14%. Sequenced material: peripheral blood. The receptors were sampled from a woman in her 70s with COVID-19, enrolled during active disease.

V and J are TRBV9 and TRBJ2-7; the match to TRBD1 covers 11 bases. The length of the CDR3 is 14 residues. Germline assignment: CDR1 SGDLS and CDR2 YYNGEE. Unmatched junction bases numbered 5, after V lost 3 bases and J lost 6 bases. CDR3 in amino acids: CASSEDRGLGEQYF. CDR3 DNA: TGTGCCAGCAGCGAGGACAGGGGGCTTGGCGAGCAGTACTTC.

This clone came up a few times. The V call is TRBV19, the J call TRBJ1-2; possibly TRBD1 for D (5 bases). CDR3 length: 13 residues. V lost 3 bases and J 0 bases, leaving 5 bases between the germline ends. The germline V gene encodes CDR1 LNHDA and CDR2 SQIVND (reference sequence). Here the CDR3 reads CASSIRANYGYTF. The CDR3 nucleotides are TGTGCCAGTAGTATCAGGGCTAACTATGGCTACACCTTC.